This T cell receptor (beta chain) was recorded in a study of blood T cell repertoires in COVID-19. Measured with immunoSEQ multiplex PCR; TCRdb has only the in-frame clones, and not every one. In the table there are around 220,000 clones, less than 85% of which are singletons. This CDR3 is 14 amino acids long. The germline V and J ends were trimmed by 1 base and 8 bases, with 14 bases remaining between them. The germline CDR1 and CDR2 sequences are SGHTA and FQGNSA. The receptor was isolated from a woman aged 80 or older with active or convalescent COVID-19. The gene calls are TRBV7-2 and TRBJ1-2, with TRBD1 as a possible D gene (5 bases). Sample: peripheral blood. CDR3 bases: TGTGCCAGCAGCTTAGAGTTAGGGGTTGGGGGCTACACCTTC. Its translation is CASSLELGVGGYTF.